One and the same sample provided the 12 T cell receptor beta chains below, sequenced in a study of spatial heterogeneity in lung cancer. This sample's time point: sample taken at primary tumor resection. No cells were sorted before sequencing. The whole RNA sequenced was extracted from tumor, nontumor lung or frozen PBMC. TCRdb ran MiXCR on the 5' RACE reads and lists one entry per CDR3 protein. Seen here are just under 1,500 distinct CDR3 sequences, under 8% observed once, and the top ten hold roughly a tenth. This material consisted of normal lung tissue next to the tumor, taken at surgery. These receptor sequences come from a female donor with early-stage non-small cell lung cancer.

In this sample, this clonotype is large. A library prepared for alpha chains yielded this beta chain as an off-target read; its size is of little meaning. This chain connects TRBV9 to TRBJ2-7; 7 bases match TRBD2. Germline V CDR1 and CDR2: SGDLS, YYNGEE. This CDR3 contains 14 residues. The V and J ends lost 4 bases and 2 bases, in that order; junction bases with no gene match: 6. CDR3 nucleotides: TGTGCCAGCAGCCGGAGCGGGGCCCCCTACGAGCAGTACTTC. Translated: CASSRSGAPYEQYF. The variable domain in full, with the rest retrieved from reference TRBV9 and TRBJ2-7, is DSGVTQTPKHLITATGQRVTLRCSPRSGDLSVYWYQQSLDQGLQFLIQYYNGEERAKGNILERFSAQQFPDLHSELNLSSLELGDSALYFCASSRSGAPYEQYFGPGTRLTVT.

Within the sample, this clonotype is medium-sized. The library was prepared for alpha chains; this beta chain is a stray read, so its frequency means little. The chain joins TRBV18 to TRBJ2-1; TRBD2 matches 7 bases. Trimming took 1 base from V and 6 from J; bases not matched to a gene: 9. CDR1 and CDR2 (germline): KGHSH, LQKENI. The CDR3 covers 16 residues. CDR3 sequence: CASSPRLAGEGNEQFF. CDR3 bases: TGTGCCAGCTCACCACGGCTGGCGGGAGAGGGCAATGAGCAGTTCTTC. The full variable domain, in which reference TRBV18 and TRBJ2-1 provide the parts outside the CDR3, is NAGVMQNPRHLVRRRGQEARLRCSPMKGHSHVYWYRQLPEEGLKFMVYLQKENIIDESGMPKERFSAEFPKEGPSILRIQQVVRGDSAAYFCASSPRLAGEGNEQFFGPGTRLTVL.

A note on this clonotype: With the library built for alpha chains, this beta chain is off target and its frequency is not meaningful. The chain recombines TRBV27 with TRBJ1-2; the match to TRBD1 covers 7 bases. The germline V gene has CDR1 MNHEY and CDR2 SMNVEV (reference sequence). The V and J ends lost 6 bases and 1 base, in that order; junction bases with no gene match: 11. The length of the CDR3 is 16 residues. CDR3: CASSQGQLYLNYGYTF. The DNA of the CDR3 is TGTGCCAGCAGCCAGGGACAGCTCTACCTTAACTATGGCTACACCTTC.

This clonotype is large in the sample. This beta chain is a stray sequence in a library constructed for alpha chains; its clone size is not meaningful. The chain couples TRBV6-4 to TRBJ2-3, with 11 bases lining up with TRBD2. The ends lost 0 bases at V and 4 bases at J; junction bases unmatched: 3. Germline V gene data show CDR1 as MRHNA and CDR2 as SNTAGT. This CDR3 is built from 16 residues. CDR3 region: CASSDSTSGGSDTQYF. DNA of the CDR3: TGTGCCAGCAGTGACTCAACTAGCGGGGGATCAGATACGCAGTATTTT.

This clonotype was seen only a few times. A library prepared for alpha chains yielded this beta chain as an off-target read; its size is of little meaning. The gene calls are TRBV5-1 and TRBJ2-4; D not resolved. Germline assignment: CDR1 SGHRS and CDR2 YFSETQ. CDR3 length: 15 amino acids. Trimming removed 4 bases at V and 2 bases at J, with 13 bases between. For the CDR3, the DNA is TGCGCCAGCAGCACCGGTGAACACTCCAAAAACATTCAGTACTTC. This translates into CASSTGEHSKNIQYF.

This clonotype was observed at least ten times. This beta chain is an unintended read in a library built for alpha chains; its size means little. The chain recombines TRBV29-1 with TRBJ1-4, with 9 bases identical to TRBD1. With V trimmed by 6 bases and J by 8 bases, 10 bases remained unmatched. Germline V gene lookup returns CDR1 SQVTM and CDR2 ANQGSEA. The CDR3 sequence is 14 residues long. The CDR3 reads CSVRGTGIGEKLFF. DNA for the CDR3: TGCAGCGTCCGCGGGACAGGGATCGGCGAAAAACTGTTTTTT.

This clonotype is labeled large. Being off target in a library aimed at alpha chains, this beta chain has a size of little meaning. This chain connects TRBV5-5 to TRBJ2-5; perhaps TRBD1 as D (5 bases). The CDR3 covers 13 residues. Germline CDR1 SGHKS, CDR2 YYEKEE (reference sequence). With 1 base removed from V and 3 bases from J, the gap between germline ends came to 7 bases. The chain's CDR3 is CASSLPGKETQYF. CDR3 nucleotides: TGTGCCAGCAGCTTGCCAGGGAAAGAGACCCAGTACTTC.

By sample fraction, this clonotype is medium-sized. A library made for alpha chains picked up this beta chain off target, so its size means little. J is TRBJ1-3 and V is TRBV16; D possibly corresponds to TRBD1 (5 bases). CDR3 size: 17 residues. V lost 2 bases to trimming and J lost 4 bases, with 18 bases between them. Germline V gene data show CDR1 as KGHSY and CDR2 as FQNENV. The CDR3 DNA follows: TGTGCCAGCAGCCAAGACCGTCCCGTGGGGCCCGGAAACACCATATATTTT. Its protein is CASSQDRPVGPGNTIYF. The full variable domain, rest sourced from reference TRBV16 and TRBJ1-3, is GEEVAQTPKHLVRGEGQKAKLYCAPIKGHSYVFWYQQVLKNEFKFLISFQNENVFDETGMPKERFSAKCLPNSPCSLEIQATKLEDSAVYFCASSQDRPVGPGNTIYFGEGSWLTVV.

For this clonotype: This beta chain is off target for a library built for alpha chains, so its abundance means little. The genes are TRBV6-5 and TRBJ2-3; 7 bases fit TRBD2. The CDR3 consists of 16 residues. Trimming at V came to 4 bases and at J to 1 base, leaving 8 bases not matched to a gene. Germline V gives CDR1 MNHEY, CDR2 SVGAGI. The CDR3 nucleotides are TGTGCCAGCAGTTCCCGAAGCGGGGAGGGCACAGATACGCAGTATTTT. As protein: CASSSRSGEGTDTQYF.

This clonotype is labeled as medium-sized. This beta chain is a stray sequence in a library constructed for alpha chains; its clone size is not meaningful. This chain links TRBV5-1 with TRBJ1-1; D is perhaps TRBD1 (6 bases). Germline V gene sequence: CDR1 SGHRS, CDR2 YFSETQ. Trimming removed 4 bases from V and 7 bases from J, with 14 bases in between. The length of the CDR3 is 13 residues. CDR3 nucleotides: TGCGCCAGCAGCGTCGGGACAAGGAATGAAGCTTTCTTT. Its protein product is CASSVGTRNEAFF.

This clonotype was counted a few times. The library was built for alpha chains, so this beta chain is an off-target read and its size means little. The CDR3 nucleotides are TGTGCCAGCAGGCGGGACTTGGGGTCGGGCTATGGCTACACCTTC. Amino acid sequence: CASRRDLGSGYGYTF. The chain couples TRBV2 to TRBJ1-2; D may be TRBD1 (5 bases). Germline CDR1 is SNHLY and CDR2 is FYNNEI. The CDR3 has 15 amino acids. Trimming took 6 bases from V and 4 from J, leaving 18 bases between them.

Comment on this clonotype: The library was designed around alpha chains, so this beta chain is a stray read whose abundance carries little weight. This chain links TRBV20-1 with TRBJ2-7; 12 nucleotides line up with TRBD2. V lost 3 bases and J lost 5; bases outside the gene matches: 8. The CDR3 loop spans 15 amino acids. Germline assignment: CDR1 DFQATT and CDR2 SNEGSKA (reference sequence). CDR3 DNA sequence: TGCAGTGCTAGCCGCCCGACTAGCGGGAGTGACGAGCAGTACTTC. The encoded protein is CSASRPTSGSDEQYF.